Below are 25 T cell receptor beta chains sequenced from a single sample in a study of response to subunit inactivated influenza vaccine. TCRdb re-called the RT-PCR reads through MiXCR, storing one row per CDR3 protein. This table holds about 800,000 distinct CDR3 sequences, around 20% found once. Sequencing used PBMCs from blood, obtained 5 to 6 days after vaccination. All receptors derive from a man in his forties or fifties who received an inactivated influenza vaccine.

The chain has TRBV30 and TRBJ2-1; either TRBD1 or TRBD2 may fit D (7 bases each). Between the trimmed V and J ends, which lost 6 bases and 12 bases, there was a span of 27 bases. Germline loops: CDR1 GTSNPN, CDR2 SVGIG (reference sequence). The CDR3 covers 15 residues. The CDR3 DNA reads TGTGCCTGCGAACCACTAGCGCTTGCTCGGACAGGGCAGTTCTTC. It encodes CACEPLALARTGQFF.

A few counts support this clonotype. The chain carries TRBV6-6 and TRBJ2-7; a possible D gene is TRBD1 (6 bases). The germline CDR1 and CDR2 sequences are MNHNY and SVGAGI (reference sequence). This CDR3 has 12 residues. V lost 5 bases, J lost 6 bases, and 11 bases lay in between. The chain's CDR3 is CASSQQGFEQYF. The CDR3 DNA reads TGTGCCAGCAGTCAACAGGGTTTCGAGCAGTACTTC.

The CDR3 loop reads CASSKQGATYNEQFF. The CDR3 DNA reads as TGTGCCAGCAGCAAACAGGGGGCGACCTACAATGAGCAGTTCTTC. The rearrangement joins TRBV7-2 to TRBJ2-1, with 9 bases aligning to TRBD1. Losses at the gene ends were 5 bases for V and 2 bases for J; bases not matched to a gene: 4. The CDR3 loop spans 15 amino acids. Germline assignment: CDR1 SGHTA and CDR2 FQGNSA.

The V and J genes are TRBV5-1 and TRBJ2-1; 11 bases fit TRBD1. The germline CDR1 and CDR2 sequences are SGHRS and YFSETQ. The V and J ends lost 5 bases and 5 bases, in that order; junction bases with no gene match: 6. CDR3 length: 15 residues. The CDR3 loop is CASSSGTGGNNEQFF. CDR3 DNA sequence: TGCGCCAGCAGTTCCGGGACAGGGGGGAACAATGAGCAGTTCTTC.

V is TRBV19 and J is TRBJ2-2; D possibly corresponds to TRBD1 (6 bases). The CDR3 covers 17 residues. Germline lookup yields CDR1 LNHDA and CDR2 SQIVND (reference sequence). V gave up 0 bases and J gave up 1 base, with 12 bases separating them. CDR3 nucleotide sequence: TGTGCCAGTAGTATAGATGCTCAGGGGCTGAACACCGGGGAGCTGTTTTTT. Translated: CASSIDAQGLNTGELFF.

The V call is TRBV4-2, the J call TRBJ2-5; D assignment may be TRBD1 or TRBD2 (6 bases each). V was cut by 3 bases and J by 5 bases, with 19 bases left in between. CDR1 LGHNA and CDR2 YNFKEQ come from the germline V gene. The CDR3 spans 16 residues. DNA of the CDR3: TGTGCCAGCAGCCACTCCTCTAGGGGGGCGCGCGAGACCCAGTACTTC. This translates into CASSHSSRGARETQYF.

The V and J genes are TRBV11-2 and TRBJ2-7; D might be TRBD1 or TRBD2, each matching 6 bases. With 3 bases removed from V and 0 bases from J, the gap between germline ends came to 18 bases. The CDR3 sequence is 17 residues long. In germline, CDR1 is SGHAT, CDR2 FQNNGV. DNA of the CDR3: TGTGCCAGCAGCTTGGAGTACGGGGGCCCGAGCTCCTACGAGCAGTACTTC. Translating gives CASSLEYGGPSSYEQYF.

There are a few counts of this clonotype. This chain joins TRBV7-9 and TRBJ1-2; no reliable D call. The V gene lost 6 bases and the J gene lost 8 bases, with 10 bases spanning the gap. In germline, CDR1 is SEHNR, CDR2 FQNEAQ (reference sequence). The CDR3 has 11 amino acids. CDR3 region: CASSETGGYTF. CDR3 coding DNA: TGTGCCAGCAGTGAGACGGGGGGCTACACCTTC.

This clonotype occurred a few times. The rearrangement uses TRBV6-1 and TRBJ2-1, with 10 bases fitting TRBD2. The CDR3 spans 15 residues. Per germline, CDR1 MNHNS and CDR2 SASEGT. With V trimmed by 5 bases and J by 10 bases, 11 bases remained unmatched. Written as DNA, the CDR3 is TGTGCCAGCAGTCCAGTAGCGGGGGGCCCAGGGGAGCAGTTCTTC. Its protein is CASSPVAGGPGEQFF.

This clonotype showed up just a few times. This chain uses TRBV20-1 with TRBJ2-1, with 11 bases fitting TRBD2. CDR1 is DFQATT and CDR2 is SNEGSKA in the germline V gene (reference sequence). This CDR3 is 16 amino acids long. V was pared by 0 bases and J by 9 bases, with 10 bases of the junction left unmatched. CDR3 sequence: CSARDTLGLAVPEQFF. The DNA of the CDR3 is TGCAGTGCTAGAGATACGTTGGGACTAGCGGTCCCTGAGCAGTTCTTC.

This clonotype was seen a few times. This chain joins TRBV5-1 and TRBJ2-1; 7 bases match TRBD1. Germline assignment: CDR1 SGHRS and CDR2 YFSETQ. This CDR3 is 16 amino acids long. J lost 3 bases, V lost 4 bases, and 10 bases had no gene match. CDR3 residues: CASSPRAGTVYNEQFF. In DNA, the CDR3 is TGCGCCAGCAGCCCCCGAGCCGGGACAGTCTACAATGAGCAGTTCTTC.

This clonotype has a handful of counts. The chain combines TRBV28 with TRBJ2-7; D not certain. Germline V gene sequence: CDR1 MDHEN, CDR2 SYDVKM. The CDR3 spans 13 residues. Trimming shortened V by 10 bases and J by 3 bases, and 16 bases separated the two germline ends. In DNA, the CDR3 is TGTGCCACCCGTAAATCAGGTGTCTACGAGCAGTACTTC. It translates to CATRKSGVYEQYF.

This chain joins TRBV5-1 and TRBJ2-3; unclear D gene. CDR1 is SGHRS, CDR2 YFSETQ, per germline. Between the trimmed V and J ends, which lost 5 bases and 1 base, there was a span of 8 bases. The CDR3 loop spans 13 amino acids. The CDR3 DNA follows: TGCGCCAGCAGTGACCTCCGCACAGATACGCAGTATTTT. Translated, it gives CASSDLRTDTQYF.

This clonotype came up a few times. This chain uses TRBV9 with TRBJ1-5; the D gene is possibly TRBD1 (6 bases). V was clipped by 0 bases and J by 4 bases, with 8 bases between them. CDR3 length: 14 residues. Germline V lookup: CDR1 SGDLS, CDR2 YYNGEE. The CDR3 bases are TGTGCCAGCAGCGTAGGGGACACGAATCAGCCCCAGCATTTT. Encoded protein: CASSVGDTNQPQHF.

This clonotype has just a few counts. As DNA, the CDR3 is TGTGCCAGCAGCCTCGACAGATTCTCCTACGAGCAGTACTTC. It encodes CASSLDRFSYEQYF. V gene TRBV7-2 combines with J gene TRBJ2-7, with D maybe TRBD1 (5 bases). Germline values: CDR1 SGHTA, CDR2 FQGNSA. Deletions cut 5 bases from V and 0 bases from J, with 11 bases between. There are 14 residues in the CDR3.

This clonotype occurred a few times. The chain links TRBV5-1 to TRBJ1-4; 8 bases match TRBD1. Germline V gives CDR1 SGHRS, CDR2 YFSETQ. This CDR3 spans 17 amino acids. V was clipped by 4 bases and J by 11 bases; unmatched bases: 19. Here the CDR3 DNA reads TGCGCCAGCAGCGTTACAACAAGTGGACAGGGACTTGGGAAACTGTTTTTT. Translation gives CASSVTTSGQGLGKLFF.

The chain employs TRBV24-1 and TRBJ2-1; D call uncertain. CDR1 is KGHDR and CDR2 is SFDVKD in the germline V gene. CDR3 length equals 16 residues. V lost 4 bases, J lost 6 bases, and 18 bases lay in between. CDR3 sequence: CATSDLSRTATNEQFF. The CDR3 nucleotides are TGTGCCACCAGTGACCTATCCCGGACCGCCACCAATGAGCAGTTCTTC.

This chain connects TRBV4-1 to TRBJ2-7, with D perhaps TRBD1 (6 bases). The CDR3 is 16 residues long. Germline V lookup: CDR1 MGHRA, CDR2 YSYEKL. Trimming pared 0 bases from V and 0 bases from J, leaving 12 bases between. The CDR3 DNA reads TGCGCCAGCAGCCAAGACCCCGGGACAAACTCCTACGAGCAGTACTTC. Translation: CASSQDPGTNSYEQYF.

The chain recombines TRBV7-8 with TRBJ1-5; D may be TRBD1 (6 bases). CDR3 length: 15 residues. The germline CDR1 and CDR2 sequences are SGHVS and FQNEAQ. Trimming removed 4 bases at V and 4 bases at J, with 14 bases between. The CDR3 DNA follows: TGTGCCAGCAGCTACCTGGGGGGGCCTAATCAGCCCCAGCATTTT. Amino acid sequence: CASSYLGGPNQPQHF. The full variable domain, completed using reference TRBV7-8 and TRBJ1-5, is GAGVSQSPRYKVAKRGQDVALRCDPISGHVSLFWYQQALGQGPEFLTYFQNEAQLDKSGLPSDRFFAERPEGSVSTLKIQRTQQEDSAVYLCASSYLGGPNQPQHFGDGTRLSIL.

The chain uses TRBV27 and TRBJ2-7; D is perhaps TRBD1 or TRBD2 (5 bases each). The CDR3 runs to 14 residues. Trimming cost V 6 bases and J 1 base, with 13 bases left between them. CDR1 and CDR2 (germline): MNHEY, SMNVEV (reference sequence). The CDR3 bases are TGTGCCAGCAGCAGGGACGGTTTTTCCTACGAGCAGTACTTC. Its protein is CASSRDGFSYEQYF.

This clonotype turned up a few times. V is TRBV6-5 and J is TRBJ2-6; D unresolved. Germline lookup yields CDR1 MNHEY and CDR2 SVGAGI. CDR3 length: 18 residues. The V end was cut by 1 base, the J end by 0 bases, with 13 bases between. Here the CDR3 reads CASSYLTNSHSGANVLTF. In DNA, the CDR3 is TGTGCCAGCAGTTACTTGACAAACTCTCACTCTGGGGCCAACGTCCTGACTTTC.

This clonotype was counted only a few times. The chain links TRBV5-1 to TRBJ2-2; TRBD1 matches 8 bases. V was clipped by 6 bases and J by 5 bases; unmatched bases: 6. This CDR3 is built from 14 residues. Germline V CDR1 and CDR2: SGHRS, YFSETQ. For the CDR3, the DNA is TGCGCCAGCAAGGCAGGGGGCCAAACCGGGGAGCTGTTTTTT. Translating it yields CASKAGGQTGELFF. The full variable domain, rest sourced from reference TRBV5-1 and TRBJ2-2, is KAGVTQTPRYLIKTRGQQVTLSCSPISGHRSVSWYQQTPGQGLQFLFEYFSETQRNKGNFPGRFSGRQFSNSRSEMNVSTLELGDSALYLCASKAGGQTGELFFGEGSRLTVL.

This clonotype was seen only a few times. The V and J genes are TRBV27 and TRBJ2-1; TRBD1 is a possible D gene (5 bases). Per germline, CDR1 MNHEY and CDR2 SMNVEV (reference sequence). Trimming left V 3 bases short and J 0 bases short, with 9 bases between. The CDR3 is made up of 15 amino acids. The chain's CDR3 is CASSLKGNSYNEQFF. The CDR3 DNA sequence: TGTGCCAGCAGTTTGAAGGGGAACTCCTACAATGAGCAGTTCTTC.

The chain is built from TRBV4-3 and TRBJ1-5; D gene uncertain. From germline, CDR1 is LGHNA and CDR2 YSLEER. The CDR3 is made up of 15 amino acids. V was pared by 0 bases and J by 1 base, with 7 bases between. The CDR3 DNA follows: TGCGCCAGCAGCCAAGAGTTATTAAGCAATCAGCCCCAGCATTTT. Protein sequence: CASSQELLSNQPQHF.

Many counts were recorded for this clonotype. The genes are TRBV6-2 or TRBV6-3 and TRBJ2-1, with 11 bases that match TRBD2. V dropped 0 bases and J dropped 8; count of bases not matched to a gene: 9. This CDR3 region has 17 residues. Germline V CDR1 and CDR2: MNHEY, SVGEGT. Written as DNA, the CDR3 is TGTGCCAGCAGTTACTCGGTCGAAGGACTAGCGGGCTATGAGCAGTTCTTC. Encoded protein: CASSYSVEGLAGYEQFF.